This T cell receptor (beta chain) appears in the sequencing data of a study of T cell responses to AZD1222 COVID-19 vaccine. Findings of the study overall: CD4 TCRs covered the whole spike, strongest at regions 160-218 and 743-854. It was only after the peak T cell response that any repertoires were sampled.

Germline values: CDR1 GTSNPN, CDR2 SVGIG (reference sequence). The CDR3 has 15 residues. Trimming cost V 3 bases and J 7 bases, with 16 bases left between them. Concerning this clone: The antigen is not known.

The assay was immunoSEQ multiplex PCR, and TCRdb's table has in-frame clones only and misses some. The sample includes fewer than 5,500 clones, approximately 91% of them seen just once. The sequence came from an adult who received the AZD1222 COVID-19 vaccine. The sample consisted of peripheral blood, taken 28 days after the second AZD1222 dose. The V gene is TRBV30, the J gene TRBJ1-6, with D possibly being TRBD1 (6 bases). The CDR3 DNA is TGTGCCTGGAGCGATGACGACAGGAGGAATTCACCCCTCCACTTT. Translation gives CAWSDDDRRNSPLHF.